This entry lists 19 T cell receptor beta chains sequenced from one sample in a study of radiotherapy plus CTLA-4 blockade in lung cancer. Measured with immunoSEQ multiplex PCR; TCRdb has only the in-frame clones, and not every one. The sample lists roughly 51,000 clones; around 88% were seen once. The starting material was peripheral blood, obtained from a patient treated with radiotherapy plus ipilimumab. These receptor sequences come from a human donor with non-small cell lung cancer that progressed on radiotherapy plus ipilimumab. Some clones in this sample may be carry-over from other donors' samples.

The chain uses TRBV27 and TRBJ1-5; 7 bases are shared with TRBD1. This CDR3 has 15 residues. V shed 6 bases and J 2 bases; nucleotides not matched to a gene: 7. Germline CDR1 and CDR2: MNHEY and SMNVEV (reference sequence). The CDR3 here is CASRTGFGGNQPQHF. The CDR3 DNA follows: TGTGCCAGCAGGACAGGGTTTGGAGGCAATCAGCCCCAGCATTTT.

The rearrangement links TRBV30 to TRBJ1-5, with no clear D. V lost 2 bases to trimming and J lost 2 bases, with 10 bases between them. CDR3 size: 14 residues. Germline V gives CDR1 GTSNPN, CDR2 SVGIG (reference sequence). CDR3 loop: CAWSIAPGNQPQHF. CDR3 bases: TGTGCCTGGAGTATCGCACCGGGCAATCAGCCCCAGCATTTT.

This chain uses TRBV6-5 with TRBJ1-2; D unclear. CDR3 size: 14 residues. Trimming removed 0 bases at V and 7 bases at J, with 12 bases between. Germline V lookup: CDR1 MNHEY, CDR2 SVGAGI. Written as DNA, the CDR3 is TGTGCCAGCAGTTACTCGAAAGCGGGCGGTGGCTACACCTTC. Translation: CASSYSKAGGGYTF.

This chain links TRBV4-3 with TRBJ2-2; possibly TRBD1 for D (6 bases). Germline CDR1 and CDR2: LGHNA and YSLEER. The V and J ends lost 3 bases and 1 base respectively, with 9 bases between them. The CDR3 is 15 residues long. CDR3 sequence: CASSHDRRNTGELFF. The CDR3 DNA sequence: TGCGCCAGCAGCCATGACAGGAGGAACACCGGGGAGCTGTTTTTT.

The gene calls are TRBV7-6 and TRBJ2-7, with unresolved D. This CDR3 comprises 13 residues. Per the germline V gene, CDR1 is SGHVS and CDR2 is FNYEAQ. V was trimmed by 3 bases and J by 0 bases, leaving 6 bases between them. This CDR3 reads CASSLGYSYEQYF. The CDR3 DNA reads as TGTGCCAGCAGCTTGGGCTACTCCTACGAGCAGTACTTC.

The chain uses TRBV9 and TRBJ2-5; a possible D gene is TRBD2 (6 bases). Germline assignment: CDR1 SGDLS and CDR2 YYNGEE. V was clipped by 2 bases and J by 0 bases, with 8 bases between them. The CDR3 consists of 14 residues. CDR3 in DNA: TGTGCCAGCAGCGTGGGCGGGGACCAAGAGACCCAGTACTTC. Amino acid sequence: CASSVGGDQETQYF.

This clone was observed a few times. This rearrangement joins TRBV5-6 to TRBJ1-2; D not certain. Germline V CDR1 and CDR2: SGHDT, YYEEEE. The CDR3 runs to 15 residues. Trimming removed 1 base from V and 0 bases from J, with 10 bases in between. The CDR3 loop is CASSLLGRANYGYTF. The CDR3 DNA reads as TGTGCCAGCAGCTTGCTCGGGAGAGCTAACTATGGCTACACCTTC.

This clone was detected once. This chain links TRBV6-5 with TRBJ2-7, with D possibly being TRBD2 (5 bases). Germline CDR1 and CDR2: MNHEY and SVGAGI. V was clipped by 2 bases and J by 4 bases, with 12 bases between them. The CDR3 is made up of 14 amino acids. The CDR3 sequence: CASSYAYTGYEQYF. The CDR3 DNA reads as TGTGCCAGCAGTTACGCCTATACGGGGTACGAGCAGTACTTC.

The J gene is TRBJ1-2, the V gene TRBV7-9; TRBD1 agrees at 7 bases. Trimming removed 2 bases from V and 6 bases from J; junction bases left unmatched: 9. Germline loops: CDR1 SEHNR, CDR2 FQNEAQ (reference sequence). There are 15 residues in the CDR3. The CDR3 nucleotides read TGTGCCAGCAGCTTAACGGTCGGGGACAGAGATGGCTACACCTTC. It specifies CASSLTVGDRDGYTF.

CDR3 nucleotides: TGCGCCAGCAGGACCTGGCAGGATAATTCACCCCTCCACTTT. Protein sequence: CASRTWQDNSPLHF. The genes are TRBV5-1 and TRBJ1-6; no clear D gene. This CDR3 comprises 14 residues. V lost 5 bases to trimming and J lost 5 bases, with 11 bases between them. The germline CDR1 and CDR2 sequences are SGHRS and YFSETQ.

The V and J genes are TRBV6-5 and TRBJ1-1; D might be TRBD1 (6 bases). The length of the CDR3 is 15 residues. Trimming took 5 bases from V and 0 from J, leaving 13 bases between them. The V gene's germline CDR1 is MNHEY and CDR2 SVGAGI. CDR3 DNA: TGTGCCAGCAGTACCTCCGACAGGATGAACACTGAAGCTTTCTTT. This sequence encodes CASSTSDRMNTEAFF.

The chain uses TRBV6-5 and TRBJ1-6; D is ambiguous. Trimming shortened V by 6 bases and J by 0 bases, and 9 bases separated the two germline ends. CDR1 is MNHEY, CDR2 SVGAGI, per germline. CDR3 length: 15 amino acids. The CDR3 nucleotides read TGTGCCAGCAGACTCACGAGCTCCTATAATTCACCCCTCCACTTT. This gives the protein CASRLTSSYNSPLHF.

The chain is built from TRBV7-9 and TRBJ1-2, with D possibly TRBD1 on 5 matching bases. The length of the CDR3 is 14 residues. CDR1 is SEHNR, CDR2 FQNEAQ, per germline (reference sequence). The V gene lost 1 base and the J gene lost 3 bases, with 9 bases spanning the gap. The CDR3 nucleotides read TGTGCCAGCAGCTTAGTGAGCAGGGACTATGGCTACACCTTC. Protein: CASSLVSRDYGYTF.

CDR3 region: CASSELLQGMTDTQYF. The CDR3 coding sequence is TGTGCCAGCAGTGAACTCCTACAGGGGATGACAGATACGCAGTATTTT. J is TRBJ2-3 and V is TRBV2; 7 positions agree with TRBD1. CDR3 length: 16 residues. From germline, CDR1 is SNHLY and CDR2 FYNNEI. V trimming: 2 bases; J trimming: 3 bases; junction bases outside the gene matches: 8.

V and J are TRBV2 and TRBJ1-2; D remains unclear. The CDR3 runs to 14 residues. From germline, CDR1 is SNHLY and CDR2 FYNNEI. The V end lost 11 bases, the J end lost 1 base, and 17 bases lay between the germline ends. The CDR3 reads CASLNPPVNYGYTF. CDR3 nucleotide sequence: TGTGCCTCCCTCAACCCGCCGGTTAACTATGGCTACACCTTC.

There are a few counts of this clone. CDR3 bases: TGCGCCAGCAGGGTCGAAGGGACAGCGGAGACCCAGTACTTC. This encodes CASRVEGTAETQYF. The chain employs TRBV5-1 and TRBJ2-5; TRBD1 matches 7 bases. The CDR3 spans 14 residues. The germline CDR1 and CDR2 sequences are SGHRS and YFSETQ. Unmatched junction bases numbered 9, after V lost 5 bases and J lost 5 bases.

The gene calls are TRBV9 and TRBJ2-1; D unresolved. The V end was cut by 6 bases, the J end by 0 bases, with 4 bases between. Germline CDR1 reads SGDLS; CDR2 reads YYNGEE. CDR3 size: 12 residues. Here the CDR3 DNA reads TGTGCCAGCAAGAGCTCCTACAATGAGCAGTTCTTC. Translated, it gives CASKSSYNEQFF.

This clone appeared once. The chain carries TRBV19 and TRBJ2-3; TRBD2 aligns across 7 bases. V lost 6 bases and J lost 2; bases outside the gene matches: 8. The CDR3 consists of 15 residues. Germline values: CDR1 LNHDA, CDR2 SQIVND (reference sequence). The DNA of the CDR3 is TGTGCCAGTAGCCCGGACGGGAGGTACACAGATACGCAGTATTTT. This sequence encodes CASSPDGRYTDTQYF.

The J gene is TRBJ1-2, the V gene TRBV7-3, with no clear D. Trimming left V 5 bases short and J 0 bases short, with 13 bases between. The CDR3 totals 15 residues. Per germline, CDR1 SGHTA and CDR2 FQGTGA. For the CDR3, the DNA is TGTGCCAGCAGCCGATGTACGGTAGCTAACTATGGCTACACCTTC. Its translation is CASSRCTVANYGYTF. The full variable domain, completed using reference TRBV7-3 and TRBJ1-2, is GAGVSQTPSNKVTEKGKYVELRCDPISGHTALYWYRQSLGQGPEFLIYFQGTGAADDSGLPNDRFFAVRPEGSVSTLKIQRTERGDSAVYLCASSRCTVANYGYTFGSGTRLTVV.